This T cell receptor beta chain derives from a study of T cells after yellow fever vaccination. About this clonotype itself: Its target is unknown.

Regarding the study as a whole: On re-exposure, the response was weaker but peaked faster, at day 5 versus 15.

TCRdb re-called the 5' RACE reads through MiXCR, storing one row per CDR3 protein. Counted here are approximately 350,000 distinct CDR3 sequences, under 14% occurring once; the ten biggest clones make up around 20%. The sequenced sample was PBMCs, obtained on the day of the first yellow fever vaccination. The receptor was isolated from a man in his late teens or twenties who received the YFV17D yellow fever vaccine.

CDR3 sequence (DNA): TGTGCCAGCAGCCCTTATCCAGGGCACGGTGAGCAGTTCTTC. This translates into CASSPYPGHGEQFF. This chain joins TRBV13 and TRBJ2-1; TRBD1 is a possible D gene (5 bases). V shed 5 bases and J shed 9 bases, with 17 bases lying between them. CDR1 PRHDT and CDR2 FYEKMQ come from the germline V gene (reference sequence). The CDR3 length is 14 residues.